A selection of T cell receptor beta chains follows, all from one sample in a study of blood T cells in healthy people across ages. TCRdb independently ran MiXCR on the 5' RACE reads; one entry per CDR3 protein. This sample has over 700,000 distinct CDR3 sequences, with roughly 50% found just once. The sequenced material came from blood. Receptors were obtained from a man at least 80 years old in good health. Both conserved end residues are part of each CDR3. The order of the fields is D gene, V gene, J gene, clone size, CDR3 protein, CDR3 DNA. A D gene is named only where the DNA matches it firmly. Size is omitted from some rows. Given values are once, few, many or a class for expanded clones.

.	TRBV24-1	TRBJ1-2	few	CATSEPPPLYGYTF	TGTGCCACCAGTGAACCACCCCCTCTCTATGGCTACACCTTC
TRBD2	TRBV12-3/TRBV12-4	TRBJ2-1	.	CASSLQASGRYNEQFF	TGTGCCAGCAGTTTACAGGCTAGCGGGAGGTACAATGAGCAGTTCTTC
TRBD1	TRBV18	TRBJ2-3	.	CASSPPEGDRYAYF	TGTGCCAGCTCACCACCAGAAGGGGACAGATACGCGTATTTT
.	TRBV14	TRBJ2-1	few	CASRGPSSYNEQFF	TGTGCCAGCAGAGGCCCTAGCTCCTACAATGAGCAGTTCTTC
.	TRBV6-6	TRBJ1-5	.	CASSPLGPREDQPQHF	TGTGCCAGCAGCCCCCTAGGCCCCAGGGAGGATCAGCCCCAGCATTTT
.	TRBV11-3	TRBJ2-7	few	CASSLQGSFYEQYF	TGTGCCAGCAGCTTACAGGGGAGCTTCTACGAGCAGTACTTC
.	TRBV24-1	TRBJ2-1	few	CATSDSWTRLVNEQFF	TGTGCCACCAGTGATTCCTGGACCAGATTAGTCAATGAGCAGTTCTTC
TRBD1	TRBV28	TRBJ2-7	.	CASSFHRTGAGEQYF	TGTGCCAGCAGCTTTCACCGGACAGGGGCGGGCGAGCAGTACTTC
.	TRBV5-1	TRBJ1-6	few	CASSPRTPAGSPLHF	TGCGCCAGCAGCCCTCGAACGCCGGCTGGCTCACCCCTCCACTTT
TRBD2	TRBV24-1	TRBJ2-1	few	CATSDKRGTYNEQFF	TGTGCCACCAGTGATAAGCGGGGGACCTACAATGAGCAGTTCTTC
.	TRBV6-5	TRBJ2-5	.	CASSLGRDVGETQYF	TGTGCCAGCAGTTTGGGCAGGGATGTCGGTGAGACCCAGTACTTC
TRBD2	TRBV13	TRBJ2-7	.	CASSLKGSGSYEQYF	TGTGCCAGCAGCTTAAAGGGTAGCGGGAGCTACGAGCAGTACTTC
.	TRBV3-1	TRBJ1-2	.	CASSRPGLLSYGYTF	TGTGCCAGCAGCCGCCCGGGCCTCCTCTCCTATGGCTACACCTTC
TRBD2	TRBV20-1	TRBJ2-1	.	CSASRPTGTSYKEQFF	TGCAGTGCTAGCCGACCGACCGGGACTAGCTACAAGGAGCAGTTCTTC
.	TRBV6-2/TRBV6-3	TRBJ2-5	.	CASSGDSQGQETQYF	TGTGCCAGCAGTGGGGACTCGCAAGGTCAAGAGACCCAGTACTTC
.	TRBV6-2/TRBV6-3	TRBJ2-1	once	CASSFMNEQFF	TGTGCCAGCAGTTTTATGAATGAGCAGTTCTTC
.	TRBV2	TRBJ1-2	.	CASSEAVGGGYTF	TGTGCCAGCAGTGAAGCTGTGGGAGGTGGCTACACCTTC
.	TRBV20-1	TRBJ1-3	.	CSARDQRSGNTIYF	TGCAGTGCTAGAGATCAAAGATCTGGAAACACCATATATTTT
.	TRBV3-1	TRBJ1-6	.	CASTFSGISYNSPLHF	TGTGCCAGCACCTTTTCCGGGATCAGCTATAATTCACCCCTCCACTTT
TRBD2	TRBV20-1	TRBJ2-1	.	CSATGTSGNEQFF	TGCAGTGCTACCGGGACTAGCGGCAATGAGCAGTTCTTC
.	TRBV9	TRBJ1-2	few	CASSATGFGYTF	TGTGCCAGCAGCGCCACAGGGTTTGGCTACACCTTC
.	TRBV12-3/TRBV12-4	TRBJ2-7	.	CASSRLDGYEQYF	TGTGCCAGCAGCCGATTGGACGGCTACGAGCAGTACTTC
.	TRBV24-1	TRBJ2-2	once	CATKANANTGELFF	TGTGCTACCAAGGCCAATGCGAACACCGGGGAGCTGTTTTTT
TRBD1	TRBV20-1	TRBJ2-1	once	CSATGQGGYNEQFF	TGCAGTGCAACCGGACAGGGAGGATACAATGAGCAGTTCTTC
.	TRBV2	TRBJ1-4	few	CASSEYLSNEKLFF	TGTGCCAGCAGTGAATACTTGTCCAATGAAAAACTGTTTTTT
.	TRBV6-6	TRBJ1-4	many	CASSSAPGNEKLFF	TGTGCCAGCAGTTCTGCGCCAGGGAATGAAAAACTGTTTTTT
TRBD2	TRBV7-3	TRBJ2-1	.	CASSLTASGSSYNEQFF	TGTGCCAGCAGCTTAACGGCTAGCGGGAGCTCCTACAATGAGCAGTTCTTC
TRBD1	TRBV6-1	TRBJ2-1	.	CASSRDRGVDEQFF	TGTGCCAGCAGTCGAGACAGGGGGGTCGATGAGCAGTTCTTC
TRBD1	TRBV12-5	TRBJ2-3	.	CASGSGTGNAYF	TGTGCTAGTGGTTCCGGGACAGGGAATGCGTATTTT
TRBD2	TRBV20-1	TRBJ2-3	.	CSARGSLAGSTDTQYF	TGCAGTGCTAGAGGGTCTTTAGCGGGAAGCACAGACACGCAGTATTTT
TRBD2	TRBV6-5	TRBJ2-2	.	CASRGRGEGSTGELFF	TGTGCCAGCAGGGGCCGCGGGGAGGGTTCCACCGGGGAGCTGTTTTTT
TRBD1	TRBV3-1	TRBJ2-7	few	CASRDRGFDEQYF	TGTGCCAGCCGGGACAGGGGATTTGACGAGCAGTACTTC
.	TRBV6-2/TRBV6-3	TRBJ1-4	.	CASSYSSLRGLSEKLFF	TGTGCCAGCAGTTACTCGAGTCTCCGAGGGTTGAGTGAAAAACTGTTTTTT
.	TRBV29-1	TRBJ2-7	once	CSTRLGPYEQYF	TGCAGCACCCGACTGGGACCCTACGAGCAGTACTTC
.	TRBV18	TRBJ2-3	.	CASSPRALAEDTQYF	TGTGCCAGCTCACCACGTGCCCTAGCAGAGGATACGCAGTATTTT
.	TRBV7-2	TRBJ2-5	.	CASSLARGTEEETQYF	TGTGCCAGCAGCTTAGCGCGAGGGACCGAAGAAGAGACCCAGTACTTC
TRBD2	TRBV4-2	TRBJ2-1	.	CASSQDYGGGSYNEQFF	TGTGCCAGCAGCCAAGATTACGGCGGGGGCTCCTACAATGAGCAGTTCTTC
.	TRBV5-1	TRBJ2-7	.	CASSPNAGGISYEQYF	TGCGCCAGCAGTCCCAATGCAGGGGGGATTTCCTACGAGCAGTACTTC
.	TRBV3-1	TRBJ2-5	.	CASSSLRPGETQYF	TGTGCCAGTAGCTCCCTGCGTCCCGGTGAGACCCAGTACTTC
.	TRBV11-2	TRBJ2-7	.	CASSLEGRDGGEQYF	TGTGCCAGCAGCTTAGAGGGACGGGATGGGGGCGAGCAGTACTTC
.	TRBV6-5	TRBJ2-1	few	CASSYSLISSYNEQFF	TGTGCCAGCAGTTACTCTTTAATCAGCTCCTACAATGAGCAGTTCTTC
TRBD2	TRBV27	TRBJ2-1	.	CASREASGDEQFF	TGTGCCAGTCGGGAGGCGTCTGGGGATGAGCAGTTCTTC
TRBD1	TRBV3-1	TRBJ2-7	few	CASSRRGLEQYF	TGTGCCAGCAGCCGCAGGGGGCTCGAGCAGTACTTC
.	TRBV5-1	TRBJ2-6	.	CASSSTVGANVLTF	TGCGCCAGCAGCTCGACCGTCGGGGCCAACGTCCTGACTTTC
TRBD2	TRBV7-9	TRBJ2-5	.	CAGARGETSGSAETQYF	TGTGCCGGGGCTCGTGGGGAGACTAGCGGGAGCGCTGAGACCCAGTACTTC
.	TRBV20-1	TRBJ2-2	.	CSARDPSFGELFF	TGCAGTGCTAGAGACCCGAGTTTCGGGGAGCTGTTTTTT
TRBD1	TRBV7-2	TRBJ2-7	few	CASSGAGTGTYEQYF	TGTGCCAGCTCGGGGGCAGGGACAGGGACCTACGAGCAGTACTTC
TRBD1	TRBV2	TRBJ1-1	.	CASRQGGTGMGTEAFF	TGTGCCAGCAGGCAAGGGGGGACAGGGATGGGGACTGAAGCTTTCTTT
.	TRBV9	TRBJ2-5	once	CASSELAAEETQYF	TGTGCCAGCAGCGAACTAGCAGCGGAAGAGACCCAGTACTTC
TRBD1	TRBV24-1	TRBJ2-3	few	CATSDGGQSTDTQYF	TGTGCCACCAGTGATGGGGGACAGAGCACAGATACGCAGTATTTT
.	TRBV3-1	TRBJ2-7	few	CASSQARGIAYEQYF	TGTGCCAGCAGCCAAGCAAGGGGGATAGCCTACGAGCAGTACTTC
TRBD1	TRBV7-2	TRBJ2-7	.	CAGSSGQGSYEQYF	TGTGCCGGCAGCTCCGGACAGGGATCCTACGAGCAGTACTTC
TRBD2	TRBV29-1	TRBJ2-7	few	CSVCLTSGIGEQYF	TGCAGCGTCTGCCTGACTAGCGGGATCGGAGAGCAGTACTTC
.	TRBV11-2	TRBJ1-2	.	CASSLGGSYGYTF	TGTGCCAGCAGCTTAGGTGGTTCCTATGGCTACACCTTC